This TCR beta chain was found in a study of T-cell reconstitution after alpha-beta-depleted transplantation in children. A TCRbeta library incorporating unique molecular identifiers was prepared. TCRdb reanalysed the PCR reads using MiXCR and keeps one entry per CDR3 protein. Of hundreds of thousands of distinct CDR3 sequences listed, around a sixth were seen once; the top ten hold 0.85% to 1.3%. Germline CDR1 is SGHTA and CDR2 is FQGNSA. Trimming removed 4 bases from V and 9 bases from J; junction bases left unmatched: 8. The CDR3 has 15 residues. This clonotype showed up many times. This clonotype was obtained from a human donor who donated a stem cell graft to a child with acute myeloid leukemia. The rearrangement links TRBV7-2 to TRBJ2-1, with 11 positions matching TRBD2. Source: PBMCs from the stem cell graft donor, taken from the stem cell graft. The chain's CDR3 is CASSSSRLAGLEQFF. For the CDR3, the DNA is TGTGCCAGCAGCTCGAGTAGACTAGCGGGGCTTGAGCAGTTCTTC.